Listed below are T cell receptor beta chains from one sample, sequenced in a study of early T cells in non-severe SARS-CoV-2 infection. TCRdb called the 5' RACE reads again in MiXCR, with one record for every CDR3 protein. Among 75,000 or so distinct CDR3 sequences listed, about 10% were seen once. The source material was whole blood. These receptor sequences come from an adult who was a healthcare worker with PCR-confirmed SARS-CoV-2 infection or an uninfected control (not recorded which). CDR3s include the opening cysteine and the closing phenylalanine or tryptophan. Fields, in order: V gene, CDR3 length, J gene, D gene, clone size, CDR3 DNA, CDR3 protein. The D gene is left open where the match is weak. Some rows have no size entry. The others give once, few or many, or a class for an expanded clone.

V gene: TRBV10-2
CDR3 length: 13
J gene: TRBJ2-5
D gene: .
clone size: .
CDR3 DNA: TGCGCCAGCAGTGTGACCCTCCAAGAGACCCAGTACTTC
CDR3 protein: CASSVTLQETQYF

V gene: TRBV12-3/TRBV12-4
CDR3 length: 14
J gene: TRBJ1-2
D gene: .
clone size: many
CDR3 DNA: TGTGCCAGCAGTCCCGACCGACGGGGGGGAGGCTACACCTTC
CDR3 protein: CASSPDRRGGGYTF

V gene: TRBV5-1
CDR3 length: 13
J gene: TRBJ1-1
D gene: .
clone size: few
CDR3 DNA: TGCGCCAGCAGCCCGACACCGAACACTGAAGCTTTCTTT
CDR3 protein: CASSPTPNTEAFF

V gene: TRBV11-2
CDR3 length: 16
J gene: TRBJ1-2
D gene: TRBD1
clone size: .
CDR3 DNA: TGTGCCAGCACCACAAGACCTATCGGACAGGGTTTTAGCTACACCTTC
CDR3 protein: CASTTRPIGQGFSYTF

V gene: TRBV9
CDR3 length: 16
J gene: TRBJ1-6
D gene: .
clone size: many
CDR3 DNA: TGTGCCAGCAGCTTCGGACCCGGGGTAGAGAATTCACCCCTCCACTTT
CDR3 protein: CASSFGPGVENSPLHF

V gene: TRBV29-1
CDR3 length: 12
J gene: TRBJ2-7
D gene: .
clone size: many
CDR3 DNA: TGCAGCGTTGGGGGTCAGGGCTACGAGCAGTACTTC
CDR3 protein: CSVGGQGYEQYF

V gene: TRBV5-4
CDR3 length: 13
J gene: TRBJ1-2
D gene: TRBD1
clone size: few
CDR3 DNA: TGTGCCAGCGGGGACAGGGTGAACTATGGCTACACCTTC
CDR3 protein: CASGDRVNYGYTF

V gene: TRBV18
CDR3 length: 13
J gene: TRBJ2-1
D gene: TRBD2
clone size: many
CDR3 DNA: TGTGCCAGCCTGACTAGCGGGATGAGTGAGCAGTTCTTC
CDR3 protein: CASLTSGMSEQFF

V gene: TRBV20-1
CDR3 length: 13
J gene: TRBJ2-3
D gene: TRBD2
clone size: .
CDR3 DNA: TGCAGTGCTAATGGCGGGGGGACAGATACGCAGTATTTT
CDR3 protein: CSANGGGTDTQYF

V gene: TRBV4-2
CDR3 length: 17
J gene: TRBJ2-1
D gene: TRBD2
clone size: .
CDR3 DNA: TGTGCCAGCAGTCGGAATCTAGCGGGAGGACTCTACAATGAGCAGTTCTTC
CDR3 protein: CASSRNLAGGLYNEQFF

V gene: TRBV7-8
CDR3 length: 14
J gene: TRBJ2-3
D gene: .
clone size: many
CDR3 DNA: TGTGCCGGGGGGTTTGAGTTTAGGGCAGATACGCAGTATTTT
CDR3 protein: CAGGFEFRADTQYF

V gene: TRBV6-2/TRBV6-3
CDR3 length: 14
J gene: TRBJ2-7
D gene: .
clone size: many
CDR3 DNA: TGTGCCAGCAGTTACTCGACCAGTTTCTACGAGCAGTACTTC
CDR3 protein: CASSYSTSFYEQYF

V gene: TRBV12-3/TRBV12-4
CDR3 length: 17
J gene: TRBJ2-7
D gene: .
clone size: .
CDR3 DNA: TGTGCCAGCAGTTTTTCAAAACGTGGGACGTGGATGTACGAGCAGTACTTC
CDR3 protein: CASSFSKRGTWMYEQYF

V gene: TRBV20-1
CDR3 length: 13
J gene: TRBJ1-1
D gene: TRBD1
clone size: .
CDR3 DNA: TGCAGCGGGAATCAAGGGGGCGGCACTGAAGCTTTCTTT
CDR3 protein: CSGNQGGGTEAFF

V gene: TRBV9
CDR3 length: 21
J gene: TRBJ2-3
D gene: TRBD2
clone size: .
CDR3 DNA: TGTGCCAGCAGTAGAGAGCTGAGCGGGACTAGTATGATTGAGAGCCCAGATACGCAGTATTTT
CDR3 protein: CASSRELSGTSMIESPDTQYF

V gene: TRBV27
CDR3 length: 15
J gene: TRBJ2-3
D gene: TRBD2
clone size: many
CDR3 DNA: TGTGCCAGCAGTTTTAAGGCGGGGGGGCTGGATACGCAGTATTTT
CDR3 protein: CASSFKAGGLDTQYF

V gene: TRBV12-3/TRBV12-4
CDR3 length: 13
J gene: TRBJ1-1
D gene: .
clone size: few
CDR3 DNA: TGTGCCAGCAGTTTCTACCCGAACACTGAAGCTTTCTTT
CDR3 protein: CASSFYPNTEAFF

V gene: TRBV7-6
CDR3 length: 15
J gene: TRBJ2-1
D gene: .
clone size: many
CDR3 DNA: TGTGCCAGCAGCTTCGCTGGGGACTCCTACAATGAGCAGTTCTTC
CDR3 protein: CASSFAGDSYNEQFF

V gene: TRBV4-2
CDR3 length: 16
J gene: TRBJ2-3
D gene: .
clone size: .
CDR3 DNA: TGTGCCAGCAGCCAGCTTGACGGGTTAAGCACAGATACGCAGTATTTT
CDR3 protein: CASSQLDGLSTDTQYF

V gene: TRBV5-1
CDR3 length: 15
J gene: TRBJ2-1
D gene: .
clone size: .
CDR3 DNA: TGCGCCAGCAGCAGCCGGGACGCGGTCTACAATGAGCAGTTCTTC
CDR3 protein: CASSSRDAVYNEQFF

V gene: TRBV21-1
CDR3 length: 17
J gene: TRBJ2-2
D gene: .
clone size: many
CDR3 DNA: TGTGCCAGCAGCAAAAGAGTTGGCGGGAGAAACACCGGGGAGCTGTTTTTT
CDR3 protein: CASSKRVGGRNTGELFF

V gene: TRBV29-1
CDR3 length: 12
J gene: TRBJ1-2
D gene: TRBD1
clone size: few
CDR3 DNA: TGCAGCGTCCGACAGGGAGACTATGGCTACACCTTC
CDR3 protein: CSVRQGDYGYTF

V gene: TRBV6-2/TRBV6-3
CDR3 length: 15
J gene: TRBJ1-5
D gene: .
clone size: few
CDR3 DNA: TGTGCCAGCACCTACGGAAAGGGCCCTGATCAGCCCCAGCATTTT
CDR3 protein: CASTYGKGPDQPQHF

V gene: TRBV29-1
CDR3 length: 13
J gene: TRBJ2-5
D gene: .
clone size: many
CDR3 DNA: TGCAGCGTTGATCGGGGGAACCAAGAGACCCAGTACTTC
CDR3 protein: CSVDRGNQETQYF

V gene: TRBV7-9
CDR3 length: 15
J gene: TRBJ1-1
D gene: .
clone size: .
CDR3 DNA: TGTGCCAGCAGCTCTTGGGGGATCCCGGGCACTGAAGCTTTCTTT
CDR3 protein: CASSSWGIPGTEAFF

V gene: TRBV4-1
CDR3 length: 17
J gene: TRBJ1-5
D gene: .
clone size: .
CDR3 DNA: TGCGCCAGCAGCCAAGATACGGGGGCTCAAGGCAATCAGCCCCAGCATTTT
CDR3 protein: CASSQDTGAQGNQPQHF

V gene: TRBV18
CDR3 length: 14
J gene: TRBJ2-7
D gene: TRBD2
clone size: few
CDR3 DNA: TGTGCCAGCTCACCATCCAGCGGGAGCGACGAGCAGTACTTC
CDR3 protein: CASSPSSGSDEQYF

V gene: TRBV7-2
CDR3 length: 15
J gene: TRBJ1-4
D gene: .
clone size: once
CDR3 DNA: TGTGCCAGCAGCTTAGTAAGACACAGCCTCCGAAAACTGTTTTTT
CDR3 protein: CASSLVRHSLRKLFF

V gene: TRBV29-1
CDR3 length: 16
J gene: TRBJ2-3
D gene: TRBD2
clone size: few
CDR3 DNA: TGCAGCGTTGAAGGCGTAGCGGGAGGAAGCACAGATACGCAGTATTTT
CDR3 protein: CSVEGVAGGSTDTQYF

V gene: TRBV15
CDR3 length: 14
J gene: TRBJ1-5
D gene: .
clone size: .
CDR3 DNA: TGTGCCACCAGCAGAGTGGGGGTCGATCAGCCCCAGCATTTT
CDR3 protein: CATSRVGVDQPQHF